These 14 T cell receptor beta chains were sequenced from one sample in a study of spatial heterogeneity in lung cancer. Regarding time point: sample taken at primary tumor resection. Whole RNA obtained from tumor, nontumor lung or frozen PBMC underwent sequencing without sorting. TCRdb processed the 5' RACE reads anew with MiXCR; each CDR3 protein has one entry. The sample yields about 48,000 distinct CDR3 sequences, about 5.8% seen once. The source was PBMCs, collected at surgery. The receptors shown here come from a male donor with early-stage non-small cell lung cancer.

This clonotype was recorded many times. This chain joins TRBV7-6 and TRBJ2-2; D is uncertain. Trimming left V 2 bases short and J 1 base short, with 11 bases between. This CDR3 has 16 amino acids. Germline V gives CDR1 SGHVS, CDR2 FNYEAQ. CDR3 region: CASSLRQTRNTGELFF. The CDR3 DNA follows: TGTGCCAGCAGCTTAAGGCAAACAAGGAACACCGGGGAGCTGTTTTTT.

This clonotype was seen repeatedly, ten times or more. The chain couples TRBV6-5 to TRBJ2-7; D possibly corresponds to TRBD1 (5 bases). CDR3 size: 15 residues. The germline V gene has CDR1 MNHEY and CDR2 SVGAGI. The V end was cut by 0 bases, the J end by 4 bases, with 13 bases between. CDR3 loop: CASSYSMARVYEQYF. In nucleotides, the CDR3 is TGTGCCAGCAGTTACTCGATGGCCAGGGTGTACGAGCAGTACTTC.

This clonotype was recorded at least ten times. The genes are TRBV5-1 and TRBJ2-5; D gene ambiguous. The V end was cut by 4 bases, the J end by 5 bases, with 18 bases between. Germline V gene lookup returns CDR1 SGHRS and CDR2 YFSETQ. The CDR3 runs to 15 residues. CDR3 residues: CASSPDSQLGETQYF. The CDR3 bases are TGCGCCAGCAGCCCGGATTCACAACTCGGGGAGACCCAGTACTTC.

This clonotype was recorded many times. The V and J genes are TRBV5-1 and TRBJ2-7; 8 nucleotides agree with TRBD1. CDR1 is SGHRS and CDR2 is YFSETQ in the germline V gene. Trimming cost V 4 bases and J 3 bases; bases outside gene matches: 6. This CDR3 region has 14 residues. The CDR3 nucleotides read TGCGCCAGCAGCCGGGACAGGCTAGACTACGAGCAGTACTTC. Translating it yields CASSRDRLDYEQYF.

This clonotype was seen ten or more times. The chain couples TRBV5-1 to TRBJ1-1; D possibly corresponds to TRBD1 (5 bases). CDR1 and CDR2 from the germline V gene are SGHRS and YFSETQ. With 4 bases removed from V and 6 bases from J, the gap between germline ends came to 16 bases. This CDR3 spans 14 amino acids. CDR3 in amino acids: CASSLDTGFPEAFF. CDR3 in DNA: TGCGCCAGCAGCCTGGACACGGGTTTTCCTGAAGCTTTCTTT.

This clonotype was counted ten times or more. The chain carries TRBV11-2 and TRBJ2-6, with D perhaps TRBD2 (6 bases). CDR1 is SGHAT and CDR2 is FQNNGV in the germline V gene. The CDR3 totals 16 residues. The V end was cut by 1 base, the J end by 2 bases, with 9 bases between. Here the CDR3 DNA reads TGTGCCAGCAGCTTAGTACTAGCCGCTGGGGCCAACGTCCTGACTTTC. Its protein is CASSLVLAAGANVLTF.

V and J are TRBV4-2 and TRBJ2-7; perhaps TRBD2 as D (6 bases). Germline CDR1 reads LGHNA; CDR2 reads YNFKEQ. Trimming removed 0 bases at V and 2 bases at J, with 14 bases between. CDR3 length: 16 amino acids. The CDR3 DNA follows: TGTGCCAGCAGCCAAGAAGCGAATAGCGGACCCTACGAGCAGTACTTC. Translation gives CASSQEANSGPYEQYF.

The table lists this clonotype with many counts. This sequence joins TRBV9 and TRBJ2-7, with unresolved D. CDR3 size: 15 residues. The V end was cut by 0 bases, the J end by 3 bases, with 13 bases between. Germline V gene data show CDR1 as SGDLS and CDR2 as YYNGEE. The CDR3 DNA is TGTGCCAGCAGCGTAGAAGACGGCGACCTCTACGAGCAGTACTTC. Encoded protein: CASSVEDGDLYEQYF.

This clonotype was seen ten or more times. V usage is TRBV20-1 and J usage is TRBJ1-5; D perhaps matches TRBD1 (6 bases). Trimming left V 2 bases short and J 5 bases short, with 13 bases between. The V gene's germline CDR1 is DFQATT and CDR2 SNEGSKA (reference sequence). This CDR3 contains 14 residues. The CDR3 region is CSARSGHNYQPQHF. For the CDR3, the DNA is TGCAGTGCTAGATCGGGACACAACTATCAGCCCCAGCATTTT.

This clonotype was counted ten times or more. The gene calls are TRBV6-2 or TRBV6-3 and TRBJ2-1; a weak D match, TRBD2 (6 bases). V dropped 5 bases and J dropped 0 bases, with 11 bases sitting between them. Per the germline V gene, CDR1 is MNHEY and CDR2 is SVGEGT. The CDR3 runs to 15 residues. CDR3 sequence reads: CASSEDGSSYNEQFF. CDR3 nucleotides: TGTGCCAGCAGTGAAGACGGGAGCTCCTACAATGAGCAGTTCTTC.

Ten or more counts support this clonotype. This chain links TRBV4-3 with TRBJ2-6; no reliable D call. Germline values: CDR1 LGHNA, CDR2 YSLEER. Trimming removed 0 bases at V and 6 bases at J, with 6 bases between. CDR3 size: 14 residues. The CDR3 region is CASSQDLVANVLTF. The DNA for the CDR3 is TGCGCCAGCAGCCAAGATCTAGTGGCCAACGTCCTGACTTTC.

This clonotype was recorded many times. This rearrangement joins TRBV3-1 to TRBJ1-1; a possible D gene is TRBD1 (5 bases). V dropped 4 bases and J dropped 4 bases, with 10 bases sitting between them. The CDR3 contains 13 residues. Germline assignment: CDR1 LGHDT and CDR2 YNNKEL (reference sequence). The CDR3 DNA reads TGTGCCAGCAGCCGAGAGGGGAGCACTGAAGCTTTCTTT. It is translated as CASSREGSTEAFF.

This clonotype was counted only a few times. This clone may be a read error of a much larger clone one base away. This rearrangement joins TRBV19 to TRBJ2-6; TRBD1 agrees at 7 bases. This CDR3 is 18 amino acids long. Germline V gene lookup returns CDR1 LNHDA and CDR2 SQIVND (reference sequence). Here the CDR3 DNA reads TGTGCCAGTAGTGTTCCGGGACAGATCCCCTCTGGGTCCAACGTCCTGACTTTC. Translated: CASSVPGQIPSGSNVLTF.

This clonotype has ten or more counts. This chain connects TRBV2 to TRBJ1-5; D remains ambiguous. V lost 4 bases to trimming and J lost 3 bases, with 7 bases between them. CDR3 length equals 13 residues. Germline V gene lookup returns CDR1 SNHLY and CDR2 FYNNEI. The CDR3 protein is CASSGQLNQPQHF. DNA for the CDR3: TGTGCCAGCAGTGGGCAGCTCAATCAGCCCCAGCATTTT.